This T cell receptor beta chain comes out of a study of OX40 agonist ivuxolimab in advanced cancers. For the study at large: Clinicians treated patients with ivuxolimab, an agonistic anti-OX40 (CD134) antibody. General study results and limits: Among T cells, CD8+ cells averaged more expanded clones than CD4+ cells. Among the lowest peripheral clonal expansion occurred in 0.1-3.0 mg/kg partial responders.

Profiling relied on immunoSEQ multiplex PCR, and the TCRdb table lists in-frame clones only, not all of them. The sample has tens of thousands of clones; approximately 86% are singletons. In regard to this clone: Antigen: not known. Other DNA sequences in the same sample also yield this CDR3.

CDR1 and CDR2 (germline): SGHAT, FQNNGV. The CDR3 is 12 amino acids. Trimming stripped 0 bases from V and 7 bases from J, with 4 bases between. The rearrangement uses TRBV11-2 and TRBJ1-5; the D is unclear. The sequence was collected from an adult with an advanced solid tumor such as melanoma, head and neck, liver or kidney cancer. Sequenced material: CD4+ or CD8+ T cells sorted from blood, taken in a trial of the OX40 agonist ivuxolimab. CDR3 loop: CASSLEGQPQHF. The CDR3 bases are TGTGCCAGCAGCTTAGAGGGCCAGCCCCAGCATTTT.